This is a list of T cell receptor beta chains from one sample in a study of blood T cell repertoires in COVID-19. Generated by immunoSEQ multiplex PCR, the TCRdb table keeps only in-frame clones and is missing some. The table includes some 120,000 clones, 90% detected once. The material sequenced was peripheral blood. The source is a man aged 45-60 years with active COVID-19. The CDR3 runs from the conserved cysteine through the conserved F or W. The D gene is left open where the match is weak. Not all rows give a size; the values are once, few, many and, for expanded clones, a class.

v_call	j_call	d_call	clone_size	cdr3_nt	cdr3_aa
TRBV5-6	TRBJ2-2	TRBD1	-	TGTGCCAGCAGCAAAGGGACAGGGAGACCGAACACCGGGGAGCTGTTTTTT	CASSKGTGRPNTGELFF
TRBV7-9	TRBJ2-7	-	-	TGTGCCAGCAGCTCAACGAGGGAATCCTACGAGCAGTACTTC	CASSSTRESYEQYF
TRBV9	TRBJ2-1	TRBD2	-	TGTGCCAGCAGCGAGATTACTAGCGGGAGTCCTGAGCAGTTCTTC	CASSEITSGSPEQFF
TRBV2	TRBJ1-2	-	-	TGTGCCAGTACCCAGGGATCCTATGGCTACACCTTC	CASTQGSYGYTF
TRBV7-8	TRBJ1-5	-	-	TGTGCCAGCAGCTTAGATTATAGCAATCAGCCCCAGCATTTT	CASSLDYSNQPQHF
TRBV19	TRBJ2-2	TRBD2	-	TGTGCCAGTAAGGAGCGGGAGGGGACCGGGGAGCTGTTTTTT	CASKEREGTGELFF
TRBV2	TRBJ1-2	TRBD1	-	TGTGCCAGCAGTAAGCAGGGGGGCTATGGCTACACCTTC	CASSKQGGYGYTF
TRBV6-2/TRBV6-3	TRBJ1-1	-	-	TGTGCCAGCACCCCCAGGGGTGGTTGGGCTGAAGCTTTCTTT	CASTPRGGWAEAFF
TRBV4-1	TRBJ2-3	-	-	TGCGCCAGCAGCCAGGCGGGGACTGCCACAGATACGCAGTATTTT	CASSQAGTATDTQYF
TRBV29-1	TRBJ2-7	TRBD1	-	TGCAGCGTTGGACTAGGGACAGGGGGCCTCGAGCAGTACTTC	CSVGLGTGGLEQYF
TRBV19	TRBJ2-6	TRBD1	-	TGTGCCAGTAACACCGGGACAGGGTCTGGGGCCAACGTCCTGACTTTC	CASNTGTGSGANVLTF
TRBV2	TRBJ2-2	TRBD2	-	TGTGCCAGCAAGGGACTAGCGGGGGGGCTTGTCACCGGGGAGCTGTTTTTT	CASKGLAGGLVTGELFF
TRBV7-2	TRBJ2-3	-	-	TGTGCCAGCAGCCTGTGGGCTAGCGACACAGATACGCAGTATTTT	CASSLWASDTDTQYF
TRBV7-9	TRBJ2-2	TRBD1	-	TGTGCCAGCAGCGGACAGGGGGCGAACACCGGGGAGCTGTTTTTT	CASSGQGANTGELFF
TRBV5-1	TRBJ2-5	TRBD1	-	TGCGCCAGCAGCTTGGCGGGACAGGGGTTGGAGACCCAGTACTTC	CASSLAGQGLETQYF
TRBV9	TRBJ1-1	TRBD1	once	TGTGCCAGCAGCACCCGGAGGGGGACAGGTGTCGATAACACTGAAGCTTTCTTT	CASSTRRGTGVDNTEAFF
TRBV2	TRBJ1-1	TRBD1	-	TGTGCCAGCAGTCGGGACAGGGGGCGGACTGAAGCTTTCTTT	CASSRDRGRTEAFF
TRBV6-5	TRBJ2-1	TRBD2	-	TGTGCCAGCACCTTACTAGCGGAACTCAATGAGCAGTTCTTC	CASTLLAELNEQFF
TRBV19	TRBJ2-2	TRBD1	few	TGTGCCGGGGGGGGACAGGGACCCGGGGAGCTGTTTTTT	CAGGGQGPGELFF
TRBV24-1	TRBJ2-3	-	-	TGTGCCGCCCAGGGGGGCCCCACAGATACGCAGTATTTT	CAAQGGPTDTQYF
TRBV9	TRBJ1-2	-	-	TGTGCCAGCAGCGTAGAAGGGGAGGGGTATGGCTACACCTTC	CASSVEGEGYGYTF
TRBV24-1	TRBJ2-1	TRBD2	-	TGTGCCACCAGTGACCAGACTAGCGGGATCCTCAATGAGCAGTTCTTC	CATSDQTSGILNEQFF
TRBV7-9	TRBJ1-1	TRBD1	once	TGTGCCAGCAGCCTTGGACAGGGGAAAACTGAAGCTTTCTTT	CASSLGQGKTEAFF
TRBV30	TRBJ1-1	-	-	TGTGCCTGGAGATTAGAGGGCGGGAACACTGAAGCTTTCTTT	CAWRLEGGNTEAFF
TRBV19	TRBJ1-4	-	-	TGTGCCAGTAGAAGGCCGGGACAATCTAATGAAAAACTGTTTTTT	CASRRPGQSNEKLFF
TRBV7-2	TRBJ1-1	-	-	TGTGCCAGCAGCCGACCCGAGGGCACTGAAGCTTTCTTT	CASSRPEGTEAFF
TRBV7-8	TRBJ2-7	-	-	TGTGCCAGCAGCTTCCCACGACAGCCCTACGAGCAGTACTTC	CASSFPRQPYEQYF
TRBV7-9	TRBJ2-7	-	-	TGTGCCAGCAGCGCACGACCGACTAGTTCCGAGCAGTACTTC	CASSARPTSSEQYF
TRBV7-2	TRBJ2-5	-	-	TGTGCCAGCAGCTTATCAGGGGCAGAGACCCAGTACTTC	CASSLSGAETQYF
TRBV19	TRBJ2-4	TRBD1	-	TGTGCCAGTAGACCAGGGGGAAACAAAAACATTCAGTACTTC	CASRPGGNKNIQYF
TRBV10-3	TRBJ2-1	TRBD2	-	TGTGCCATCACCACGGGGACTAGCCTTCGGGTTGATGAGCAGTTCTTC	CAITTGTSLRVDEQFF
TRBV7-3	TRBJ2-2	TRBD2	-	TGTGCCAGCAGCCTCTCAGGCGGGAGGGTTGCCGGGGAGCTGTTTTTT	CASSLSGGRVAGELFF
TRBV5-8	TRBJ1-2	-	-	TGTGCCAGCAGCCGGAGCGGGGATGGCTACACCTTC	CASSRSGDGYTF
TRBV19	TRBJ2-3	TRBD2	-	TGTGCCAGTAGTCATAGCGGGACGACAGATACGCAGTATTTT	CASSHSGTTDTQYF
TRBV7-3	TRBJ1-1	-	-	TGTGCCAGCAGCTTAACACGAGTCATGAACACTGAAGCTTTCTTT	CASSLTRVMNTEAFF
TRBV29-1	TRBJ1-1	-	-	TGCAGCGTTGCCCTATGGCAGGAGGACACTGAAGCTTTCTTT	CSVALWQEDTEAFF
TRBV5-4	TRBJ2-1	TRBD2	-	TGTGCCAGCAGCTTGACTAGCGGGGGGCAATACAATGAGCAGTTCTTC	CASSLTSGGQYNEQFF
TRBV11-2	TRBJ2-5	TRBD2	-	TGTGCCAGCAGCCCACCGGGGGGATTAAGATCCGAGACCCAGTACTTC	CASSPPGGLRSETQYF
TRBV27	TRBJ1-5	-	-	TGTGCCAGCAGTTCTACTAGCAATCAGCCCCAGCATTTT	CASSSTSNQPQHF
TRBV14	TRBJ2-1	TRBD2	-	TGTGCCAGCAGCCACCTAAATTGGGACCTAGCGGGAGAAACCTACAATGAGCAGTTCTTC	CASSHLNWDLAGETYNEQFF
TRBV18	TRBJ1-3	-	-	TGTGCCAGCTCACCACAAATGAGCTCTGGAAACACCATATATTTT	CASSPQMSSGNTIYF
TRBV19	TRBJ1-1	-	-	TGTGCCAGTAGTTCATATCGACAGGATTCTGAAGCTTTCTTT	CASSSYRQDSEAFF